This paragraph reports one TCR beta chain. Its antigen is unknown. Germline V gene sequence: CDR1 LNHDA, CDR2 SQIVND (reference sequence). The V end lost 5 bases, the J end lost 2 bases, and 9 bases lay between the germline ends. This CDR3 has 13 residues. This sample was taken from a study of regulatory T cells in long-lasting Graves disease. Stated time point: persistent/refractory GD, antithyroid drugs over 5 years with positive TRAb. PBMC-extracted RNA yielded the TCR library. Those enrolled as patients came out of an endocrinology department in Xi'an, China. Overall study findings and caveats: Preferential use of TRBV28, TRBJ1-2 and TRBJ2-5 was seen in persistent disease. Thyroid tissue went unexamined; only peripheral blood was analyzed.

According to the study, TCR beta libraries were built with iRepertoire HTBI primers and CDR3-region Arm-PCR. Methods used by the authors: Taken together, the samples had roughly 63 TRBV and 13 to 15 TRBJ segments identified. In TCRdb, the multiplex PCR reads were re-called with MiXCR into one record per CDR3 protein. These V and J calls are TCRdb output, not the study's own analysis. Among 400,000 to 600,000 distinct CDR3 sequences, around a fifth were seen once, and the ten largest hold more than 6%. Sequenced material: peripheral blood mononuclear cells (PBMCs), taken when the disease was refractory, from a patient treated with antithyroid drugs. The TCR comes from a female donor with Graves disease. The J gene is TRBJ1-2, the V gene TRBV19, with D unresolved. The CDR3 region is CASSFTPNYGYTF. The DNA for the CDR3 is TGTGCCAGTAGTTTCACCCCGAACTATGGCTACACCTTC.